This record concerns one T cell receptor (beta chain) sequence. This specimen comes from a study of PD-1 blockade in mismatch repair-deficient tumors. Every patient had mismatch repair deficiency by PCR or immunohistochemistry. This CDR3 contains 14 residues. The ends lost 3 bases at V and 1 base at J; junction bases unmatched: 2. Germline assignment: CDR1 KGHSH and CDR2 LQKENI. Sequencing was performed with immunoSEQ multiplex PCR; in TCRdb, only in-frame clones are kept and a portion is missing. The sample has more than 40,000 clones, roughly three quarters seen once; the top ten hold around 3.2%. The sample here was peripheral blood, taken 4 weeks after starting pembrolizumab. The rearrangement links TRBV18 to TRBJ1-1; 7 positions match TRBD1. This TCR came from an adult with mismatch repair-deficient cancer. The CDR3 sequence is CASSPRTGNTEAFF. For the CDR3, the DNA is TGTGCCAGCTCACCGAGGACAGGGAACACTGAAGCTTTCTTT.